The rows below give T cell receptor beta chains drawn from one sample of a study of beta chain features in type 1 diabetes. Here immunoSEQ multiplex PCR was the method, and the copy in TCRdb shows in-frame clones only, minus some. The profile shows hundreds of thousands of clones, approximately 15% of them singletons. Source material: central memory CD4+ T cells from blood. Receptor source: a man in his thirties or forties in good health. Each CDR3 is given with its conserved first and last residue. D genes are given only for firm matches. A row's size may be missing; if present it is once, few, many or a size class.

d_call,j_call,v_call,clone_size,cdr3_aa,cdr3_nt
.,TRBJ2-7,TRBV11-2,.,CASSPGVGEQYF,TGTGCCAGCAGCCCAGGGGTGGGCGAGCAGTACTTC
.,TRBJ1-5,TRBV12-5,.,CASGPDRLHQPQHF,TGTGCTAGTGGCCCTGACAGGCTGCATCAGCCCCAGCATTTT
TRBD2,TRBJ2-3,TRBV6-5,.,CASRRRGEAADTQYF,TGTGCCAGCAGACGCCGGGGGGAGGCGGCAGATACGCAGTATTTT
.,TRBJ2-2,TRBV11-2,few,CASSLGSGGARMFF,TGTGCCAGCAGCTTAGGAAGTGGGGGGGCGAGGATGTTTTTT
.,TRBJ1-1,TRBV7-2,few,CASSRGAGTEAFF,TGTGCCAGCAGTCGGGGCGCCGGGACTGAAGCTTTCTTT
.,TRBJ2-1,TRBV18,few,CASSPDTVVGFF,TGTGCCAGCTCACCGGACACGGTTGTGGGTTTCTTC
.,TRBJ1-2,TRBV4-3,few,CASSQEVLPGVYGYTF,TGCGCCAGCAGCCAAGAAGTCCTACCGGGAGTCTATGGCTACACCTTC
.,TRBJ2-3,TRBV5-8,few,CASSLRLAVPDTQYF,TGTGCCAGCAGCTTAAGGTTAGCGGTTCCAGATACGCAGTATTTT
TRBD1,TRBJ2-5,TRBV4-1,few,CASSLFGTGQETQYF,TGCGCCAGCAGCCTTTTCGGGACAGGGCAAGAGACCCAGTACTTC
.,TRBJ1-1,TRBV29-1,.,CSFVGGNTEAFF,TGCAGCTTTGTTGGGGGGAACACTGAAGCTTTCTTT
.,TRBJ1-1,TRBV7-8,.,CASSNDGNTEAFF,TGTGCCAGCAGCAACGACGGGAACACTGAAGCTTTCTTT
TRBD1,TRBJ1-1,TRBV29-1,few,CSGQGGRDTEAFF,TGCAGCGGACAGGGTGGCAGGGACACTGAAGCTTTCTTT
.,TRBJ1-4,TRBV7-9,few,CASSLLGQANEKLFF,TGTGCCAGCAGCTTACTAGGACAAGCTAATGAAAAACTGTTTTTT
.,TRBJ2-2,TRBV11-2,few,CASSSYQGMAGELFF,TGTGCCAGCAGCTCTTATCAGGGTATGGCCGGGGAGCTGTTTTTT
.,TRBJ1-1,TRBV5-6,.,CASSFDPRDTEAFF,TGTGCCAGCAGCTTCGACCCCAGGGACACTGAAGCTTTCTTT
.,TRBJ2-1,TRBV9,few,CASSVLGGSYNEQFF,TGTGCCAGCAGCGTACTGGGAGGTTCCTACAATGAGCAGTTCTTC
.,TRBJ2-2,TRBV14,many,CASSQLPNTGELFF,TGTGCCAGCAGCCAACTACCGAACACCGGGGAGCTGTTTTTT
.,TRBJ1-5,TRBV6-6,.,CASSRDSNQPQHF,TGTGCCAGCAGTCGGGACAGCAATCAGCCCCAGCATTTT
.,TRBJ2-7,TRBV27,.,CASSLEGGYEQYF,TGTGCCAGCAGTTTAGAGGGGGGCTACGAGCAGTACTTC
TRBD1,TRBJ1-4,TRBV7-2,few,CASSSNRGRLEKLFF,TGTGCCAGCAGCTCGAACAGGGGACGACTTGAAAAACTGTTTTTT
TRBD1,TRBJ2-2,TRBV15,.,CATSVGTAATGELFF,TGTGCCACCAGCGTCGGGACAGCAGCCACCGGGGAGCTGTTTTTT
.,TRBJ1-6,TRBV7-2,.,CASSLGPYNSPLHF,TGTGCCAGCAGCTTAGGGCCCTATAATTCACCCCTCCACTTT
.,TRBJ2-5,TRBV18,.,CASSPSQGGETQYF,TGTGCCAGCTCACCATCACAGGGCGGGGAGACCCAGTACTTC
TRBD1,TRBJ2-7,TRBV7-8,.,CASTVRGQDAYEQYF,TGTGCCAGCACGGTGAGGGGACAGGACGCCTACGAGCAGTACTTC
.,TRBJ2-7,TRBV27,.,CASTRGPSSYEQYF,TGTGCCAGCACCCGGGGCCCCAGCTCCTACGAGCAGTACTTC
TRBD2,TRBJ2-3,TRBV29-1,few,CSVRQAGGTDTQYF,TGCAGCGTTCGTCAAGCGGGGGGCACAGATACGCAGTATTTT
.,TRBJ2-4,TRBV4-3,.,CASSQTPVGKNIQYF,TGCGCCAGCAGCCAAACACCCGTGGGCAAAAACATTCAGTACTTC
.,TRBJ1-2,TRBV18,.,CASSPKVEASNYGYTF,TGTGCCAGCTCGCCAAAGGTGGAGGCTTCTAACTATGGCTACACCTTC
.,TRBJ1-2,TRBV5-4,.,CASSLRESGYTF,TGTGCCAGCAGCTTGAGGGAATCAGGCTACACCTTC
TRBD2,TRBJ2-4,TRBV5-6,.,CASSFLSLAGVVDIQYF,TGTGCCAGCAGCTTTCTCTCGTTGGCGGGAGTAGTAGACATTCAGTACTTC
.,TRBJ1-1,TRBV2,few,CASIRDTNTEAFF,TGTGCCAGCATACGGGACACGAACACTGAAGCTTTCTTT
.,TRBJ2-7,TRBV11-2,.,CASSLARLSYEQYF,TGTGCCAGCAGCTTAGCGCGGCTTTCCTACGAGCAGTACTTC
TRBD2,TRBJ2-1,TRBV7-2,few,CASRTSGSYNEQFF,TGTGCCAGCAGGACTAGCGGGAGCTACAATGAGCAGTTCTTC
TRBD2,TRBJ2-4,TRBV18,many,CASSPGLAGELNF,TGTGCCAGCTCACCAGGGCTAGCGGGAGAACTAAACTTC
.,TRBJ2-4,TRBV6-5,few,CASSYRGNIQYF,TGTGCCAGCTCGTACCGGGGGAACATTCAGTACTTC
.,TRBJ1-1,TRBV23-1,few,CASSQSPVLNTEAFF,TGCGCCAGCAGTCAATCTCCGGTCTTGAACACTGAAGCTTTCTTT
TRBD2,TRBJ2-3,TRBV2,few,CASRSGRAPSSKDTQYF,TGTGCCAGCAGAAGCGGGAGGGCTCCTTCCAGTAAAGATACGCAGTATTTT
.,TRBJ2-1,TRBV5-1,many,CASSLGGPGTRYNEQFF,TGCGCCAGCAGCTTGGGTGGTCCGGGGACCCGGTACAATGAGCAGTTCTTC
.,TRBJ2-5,TRBV6-6,few,CASSLTETTQETQYF,TGTGCCAGCAGTTTGACAGAAACAACTCAAGAGACCCAGTACTTC
.,TRBJ2-6,TRBV7-9,.,CASIPGSGANVLTF,TGTGCCAGCATCCCAGGGTCTGGGGCCAACGTCCTGACTTTC
.,TRBJ1-1,TRBV2,few,CASSVQRFEAFF,TGTGCCAGCAGTGTGCAAAGATTTGAAGCTTTCTTT
.,TRBJ1-4,TRBV9,few,CASSVGASGEKLFF,TGTGCCAGCAGCGTGGGCGCCTCAGGGGAAAAACTGTTTTTT
.,TRBJ1-4,TRBV29-1,.,CSVEAHRAGDEKLFF,TGCAGCGTTGAGGCACATCGGGCGGGGGATGAAAAACTGTTTTTT
TRBD2,TRBJ2-7,TRBV15,.,CATSRGGTSGTYEQYF,TGTGCCACCAGCAGAGGTGGGACTAGCGGGACCTACGAGCAGTACTTC
.,TRBJ2-3,TRBV13,.,CATKSGSSTDTQYF,TGTGCCACCAAATCGGGTTCTAGCACAGATACGCAGTATTTT
.,TRBJ1-1,TRBV4-3,.,CASSQDGQGSEAFF,TGCGCCAGCAGCCAAGACGGTCAGGGCAGTGAAGCTTTCTTT
.,TRBJ2-7,TRBV6-1,.,CAGGMSSYEQYF,TGTGCCGGGGGGATGAGCTCCTACGAGCAGTACTTC
.,TRBJ1-1,TRBV25-1,few,CASSDFNILGGDTEAFF,TGTGCCAGCAGTGATTTTAATATTCTGGGTGGGGACACTGAAGCTTTCTTT
.,TRBJ2-3,TRBV7-2,few,CASSLGSITSTDTQYF,TGTGCCAGCAGTCTTGGGTCGATTACTAGCACAGATACGCAGTATTTT
.,TRBJ2-6,TRBV7-9,.,CASSLIRRTDSGANVLTF,TGTGCCAGCAGCTTAATCCGCCGGACAGACTCTGGGGCCAACGTCCTGACTTTC
TRBD1,TRBJ2-2,TRBV4-3,many,CASSPTGTGRVLEGLFF,TGCGCCAGCAGCCCTACCGGGACAGGGCGAGTCCTAGAGGGGCTGTTTTTT
.,TRBJ2-3,TRBV4-1,.,CASSQQSLATSTDTQYF,TGCGCCAGCAGCCAACAAAGCCTAGCTACTAGCACAGATACGCAGTATTTT
.,TRBJ1-1,TRBV11-2,few,CASSLGAGNTEAFF,TGTGCCAGCAGCTTAGGGGCAGGCAACACTGAAGCTTTCTTT
.,TRBJ1-1,TRBV6-5,.,CASSSIQAGVEAFF,TGTGCCAGCAGTTCCATACAGGCTGGAGTTGAAGCTTTCTTT
.,TRBJ1-5,TRBV6-1,.,CASSESRISNQPQHF,TGTGCCAGCAGTGAATCCCGGATTAGCAATCAGCCCCAGCATTTT
.,TRBJ2-6,TRBV27,few,CASSLGGGTGANVLTF,TGTGCCAGCAGTTTGGGAGGGGGGACTGGGGCCAACGTCCTGACTTTC
.,TRBJ1-5,TRBV6-5,.,CASSFEGRGNQPQHF,TGTGCCAGCAGTTTTGAGGGGAGGGGCAATCAGCCCCAGCATTTT
.,TRBJ2-1,TRBV7-8,.,CASSPQPGTYNEQFF,TGTGCCAGCAGCCCCCAGCCGGGGACCTACAATGAGCAGTTCTTC
.,TRBJ1-2,TRBV7-2,.,CASSLETGLRNYGYTF,TGTGCCAGCAGCTTGGAGACGGGACTCCGAAACTATGGCTACACCTTC
.,TRBJ1-3,TRBV6-5,once,CASSPGRVGNTIYF,TGTGCCAGCAGCCCCGGAAGGGTAGGAAACACCATATATTTT